This entry lists 17 T cell receptor beta chains sequenced from one sample in a study of CD4 T cells in relation to SARS-CoV-2 and coronaviruses. Antigen specificity for these receptors is unknown. CD4+ T cells from unexposed donors were obtained before the COVID-19 pandemic (2011-2018). Isolation of CD4+ T cells took place after 10 days in culture. The data were produced by immunoSEQ multiplex PCR, yet TCRdb's version contains in-frame clones alone and is incomplete. This table holds some 21,000 clones, roughly four fifths found once. The sample taken for sequencing was CD4+ T cells from PBMCs, cultured in vitro. These receptors all come from a human donor in good health.

V is TRBV6-2 or TRBV6-3 and J is TRBJ2-7, with D perhaps TRBD1 (6 bases). The V end was cut by 6 bases, the J end by 2 bases, with 20 bases between. CDR1 is MNHEY, CDR2 SVGEGT, per germline. The CDR3 length is 16 residues. The CDR3, as DNA: TGTGCCAGCAGCTCATTACTGCAGGGGACGCCCTACGAGCAGTACTTC. Translation gives CASSSLLQGTPYEQYF.

V gene TRBV20-1 combines with J gene TRBJ2-7, with D perhaps being TRBD1 or TRBD2 (5 bases each). From germline, CDR1 is DFQATT and CDR2 SNEGSKA (reference sequence). Trimming pared 6 bases from V and 7 bases from J, leaving 16 bases between. The CDR3 is 12 residues long. In nucleotides, the CDR3 is TGCAGTGCCAGTGGGACGAATGGAGAGCAGTACTTC. Encoded protein: CSASGTNGEQYF.

The chain links TRBV6-1 to TRBJ2-7, with 9 bases matching TRBD1. The germline gives CDR1 MNHNS, CDR2 SASEGT. The CDR3 extends over 15 amino acids. J gave up 2 bases and V 1 base, and 3 bases lay outside the gene matches. Here the CDR3 DNA reads TGTGCCAGCAGTGAAGGGGGGACAGGGCCCTACGAGCAGTACTTC. It specifies CASSEGGTGPYEQYF.

This sequence joins TRBV11-2 and TRBJ2-7, with D tentatively TRBD2 (5 bases). CDR1 SGHAT and CDR2 FQNNGV come from the germline V gene. The ends were cut back, 2 bases at V and 0 bases at J, with 14 bases in the middle. The CDR3 has 16 residues. The DNA of the CDR3 is TGTGCCAGCAGCTTAACCGAAGCCGGAGGCTCCTACGAGCAGTACTTC. This gives the protein CASSLTEAGGSYEQYF.

The chain uses TRBV2 and TRBJ1-3; D gene unclear. From germline, CDR1 is SNHLY and CDR2 FYNNEI. This CDR3 region has 14 residues. The V end lost 6 bases, the J end lost 0 bases, and 9 bases lay between the germline ends. The CDR3 bases are TGTGCCAGCAGAAAGGGCAACTCTGGAAACACCATATATTTT. It yields the protein CASRKGNSGNTIYF.

This clone was counted only a few times. The rearrangement uses TRBV4-1 and TRBJ1-5; the D gene is possibly TRBD1 (6 bases). Deletions cut 5 bases from V and 3 bases from J, with 11 bases between. The germline V gene encodes CDR1 MGHRA and CDR2 YSYEKL. The CDR3 is 14 amino acids. CDR3 region: CASSVQGSNQPQHF. In DNA, the CDR3 is TGCGCCAGCAGCGTACAGGGATCCAATCAGCCCCAGCATTTT.

This clone was seen only once. The rearrangement uses TRBV20-1 and TRBJ2-5; 7 positions agree with TRBD2. The V gene end was trimmed by 3 bases and the J gene end by 5 bases; junction bases not matched to a gene: 6. The CDR3 covers 13 residues. Per germline, CDR1 DFQATT and CDR2 SNEGSKA (reference sequence). This chain's CDR3 is CSASMQGGETQYF. CDR3 DNA sequence: TGCAGTGCTAGTATGCAGGGAGGGGAGACCCAGTACTTC.

V and J are TRBV4-3 and TRBJ2-2; D unresolved. CDR3 size: 13 residues. Germline-derived CDR1 and CDR2 are LGHNA and YSLEER. V lost 1 base and J lost 6, with 6 bases in between. In nucleotides, the CDR3 is TGCGCCAGCAGCCAAGGGGTTCCCGGGGAGCTGTTTTTT. Protein: CASSQGVPGELFF.

This clone was recorded a few times. The chain links TRBV5-1 to TRBJ1-4; a possible D gene is TRBD1 (6 bases). V lost 3 bases and J 7 bases, leaving 13 bases between the germline ends. Germline CDR1 is SGHRS and CDR2 is YFSETQ. This CDR3 has 14 residues. CDR3 sequence (DNA): TGCGCCAGCAGCTCAGGACAGCTTAGTGAAAAACTGTTTTTT. Translating gives CASSSGQLSEKLFF.

This CDR3 reads CASSFLITGELFF. CDR3 coding DNA: TGTGCCAGCAGTTTCCTAATCACCGGGGAGCTGTTTTTT. The chain is built from TRBV12-3 or TRBV12-4 and TRBJ2-2; D ambiguous. The CDR3 sequence is 13 residues long. V shed 3 bases and J shed 4 bases, with 6 bases lying between them.

In this sample, this clone turned up once. The genes are TRBV6-6 and TRBJ1-5; D remains unclear. The germline V gene encodes CDR1 MNHNY and CDR2 SVGAGI (reference sequence). V was clipped by 6 bases and J by 4 bases, with 7 bases between them. This CDR3 comprises 12 residues. CDR3 bases: TGTGCCAGCAGCTCCAGGAATCAGCCCCAGCATTTT. It specifies CASSSRNQPQHF.

The chain combines TRBV7-9 with TRBJ2-7; TRBD1 matches at 8 bases. V shed 6 bases, J shed 2 bases, and the junction held 9 bases outside the gene matches. CDR3 length equals 15 residues. CDR1 SEHNR and CDR2 FQNEAQ come from the germline V gene (reference sequence). CDR3 sequence (DNA): TGTGCCAGCAGTTTTATAAGGACAGGGCCCTACGAGCAGTACTTC. Translation gives CASSFIRTGPYEQYF.

This sequence joins TRBV10-3 and TRBJ2-7; TRBD1 agrees at 8 bases. Germline V gene sequence: CDR1 ENHRY, CDR2 SYGVKD. The J segment lost 4 bases and the V segment lost 4 bases, leaving 6 bases of the junction unmatched. CDR3 size: 14 residues. CDR3 DNA: TGTGCCATCAGTGGTGGCAGGGGGCCTTACGAGCAGTACTTC. Translating gives CAISGGRGPYEQYF.

This clone was seen more than once but under ten times. This chain joins TRBV19 and TRBJ2-2; TRBD2 matches 9 bases. CDR1 is LNHDA and CDR2 is SQIVND in the germline V gene (reference sequence). V shed 5 bases, J shed 5 bases, and the junction held 6 bases outside the gene matches. There are 15 residues in the CDR3. CDR3 sequence reads: CASSGSLAGTGELFF. CDR3 nucleotides: TGTGCCAGTAGTGGTTCGCTAGCGGGAACCGGGGAGCTGTTTTTT.

The chain recombines TRBV6-1 with TRBJ2-7; TRBD1 matches 11 bases. CDR1 and CDR2 (germline): MNHNS, SASEGT. The CDR3 sequence is 15 residues long. V shed 3 bases, J shed 4 bases, and the junction held 5 bases outside the gene matches. For the CDR3, the DNA is TGTGCCAGCAGTGAGGCTGGGACAGGGGGATACGAGCAGTACTTC. This sequence encodes CASSEAGTGGYEQYF.

J is TRBJ1-2 and V is TRBV7-2; 7 positions match TRBD1. Germline V CDR1 and CDR2: SGHTA, FQGNSA. The junction had 10 bases not matched to a gene; V was cut back by 5 bases and J by 4 bases. The CDR3 is 15 amino acids. The DNA for the CDR3 is TGTGCCAGCAGCCCCGGGGGGACAGAAGCCTATGGCTACACCTTC. This codes for CASSPGGTEAYGYTF.

This clone appeared a few times. This rearrangement joins TRBV2 to TRBJ2-1, with TRBD2 matching over 9 bases. Germline loops: CDR1 SNHLY, CDR2 FYNNEI. With V trimmed by 0 bases and J by 1 base, 1 base remained unmatched. This CDR3 is 16 amino acids long. CDR3 sequence (DNA): TGTGCCAGCAGTGAAGCTAGCGGGAGATCCTACAATGAGCAGTTCTTC. Its translation is CASSEASGRSYNEQFF.